The subject of this entry is one TCR beta chain. Its antigen is unknown. Profiled with immunoSEQ multiplex PCR; TCRdb holds only in-frame clones, not every one. There are approximately 120,000 clones in the sample; less than 95% occur only once, and 0.8% to 1% lies in the top ten. V lost 7 bases and J lost 6; bases outside the gene matches: 8. This CDR3 has 15 residues. CDR1 is ENHRY and CDR2 is SYGVKD in the germline V gene. The sample belongs to a study of OX40 agonist ivuxolimab in advanced cancers. About the study: The treatment was a fully human IgG2 OX40 agonist, ivuxolimab. Of the participants, approximately 36% had some prior anti-PD-1, anti-PD-L1 or anti-CTLA-4 therapy, which was allowed.

Study results and caveats: CD4+ T cells averaged fewer expanded clones than CD8+ T cells.

The rearrangement joins TRBV10-3 to TRBJ2-2; 10 bases fit TRBD1. This material consisted of CD4+ or CD8+ T cells sorted from blood, taken in a trial of the OX40 agonist ivuxolimab. The sequence derives from an adult with an advanced solid tumor such as melanoma, head and neck, liver or kidney cancer. The CDR3 nucleotides are TGTGCCATCAAATCCGGGACAGGGGAAGCCGGGGAGCTGTTTTTT. Protein product: CAIKSGTGEAGELFF.